The 9 T cell receptor beta chains below were found in one sample sequenced in a study of T cells in Graves' hyperthyroidism and ophthalmopathy. The TCR beta CDR3 regions underwent amplification using RNA transcripts as the source. With the HTBI primer set, the TCR CDR3 went through a first round of RT-PCR. TCRdb redid the calling of the multiplex PCR reads with MiXCR, one entry per CDR3 protein. The sample holds approximately 520,000 distinct CDR3 sequences, about 20% seen once. Sequenced material: blood. Every receptor here comes from a man younger than 30 with Graves' hyperthyroidism.

CDR3 protein: CASSRTPGDNFGNTF. DNA for the CDR3: TGTGCCAGCAGTAGAACCCCGGGAGACAACTTTGGAAACACCTTC. The chain has TRBV12-3 or TRBV12-4 and TRBJ1-2, with D unresolved. The CDR3 covers 15 residues. The V gene lost 5 bases and the J gene lost 12 bases, with 25 bases spanning the gap.

The V call is TRBV12-3 or TRBV12-4, the J call TRBJ1-2; 9 positions match TRBD1. After removal of 5 bases from V and 3 bases from J, the junction contained 4 bases not matched to a gene. This CDR3 comprises 14 residues. The CDR3 nucleotides are TGTGCCAGCAGTATGGGACAGGGTGACTATGGCTACACCTTC. Residues: CASSMGQGDYGYTF.

This clonotype was detected a few times. This chain links TRBV6-5 with TRBJ1-6; the D gene is possibly TRBD1 (5 bases). Trimming removed 0 bases from V and 7 bases from J, with 10 bases in between. The CDR3 is 15 amino acids. Germline V CDR1 and CDR2: MNHEY, SVGAGI. Here the CDR3 DNA reads TGTGCCAGCAGTTACTCGGGGGGACCCAATTCACCCCTCCACTTT. This gives the protein CASSYSGGPNSPLHF.

Comments on this clonotype: A read error may explain this, as a much larger clone is one base away. This chain links TRBV20-1 with TRBJ2-4; 12 bases align to TRBD2. CDR3 length: 18 amino acids. CDR1 is DFQATT, CDR2 SNEGSKA, per germline (reference sequence). The CDR3 spells CSARMALAGGLAKNMQYF. CDR3 nucleotides: TGCAGTGCTAGAATGGCACTAGCGGGGGGACTAGCCAAAAACATGCAGTACTTC.

This clonotype was detected a few times. The rearrangement joins TRBV6-1 to TRBJ1-2, with 9 bases that match TRBD1. The CDR3 spans 13 residues. Per germline, CDR1 MNHNS and CDR2 SASEGT. The V and J ends lost 5 bases and 7 bases, in that order; junction bases with no gene match: 5. The CDR3 sequence is CASSRDRARGYTF. The CDR3 bases are TGTGCCAGCAGTCGGGACAGGGCTCGTGGCTACACCTTC.

This clonotype was found many times. The chain links TRBV29-1 to TRBJ2-7, with TRBD1 matching over 7 bases. The J segment lost 3 bases and the V segment lost 1 base, leaving 9 bases of the junction unmatched. The CDR3 has 15 amino acids. Germline assignment: CDR1 SQVTM and CDR2 ANQGSEA. The CDR3 loop is CSVEGYRGQGYEQYF. The CDR3 bases are TGCAGCGTTGAAGGGTACAGGGGCCAAGGCTACGAGCAGTACTTC.

The DNA of the CDR3 is TGTGCCAGCAGTCCCTTCGGGTTTTATCAGCCCCAGCATTTT. Amino acids: CASSPFGFYQPQHF. The rearrangement uses TRBV12-3 or TRBV12-4 and TRBJ1-5, with D uncertain. Trimming took off 5 bases at V and 5 bases at J, with 13 bases between the two ends. This CDR3 is built from 14 residues.

Comments on this clonotype: One junction end disagrees with the germline gene, perhaps due to a read error. The V call is TRBV28, the J call TRBJ2-5, with 8 bases lining up with TRBD1. The germline gives CDR1 MDHEN, CDR2 SYDVKM. This CDR3 has 14 residues. CDR3 protein: CVSSPDRGGETQYF. In DNA, the CDR3 is TGTGTCAGCAGCCCCGACAGGGGTGGTGAGACCCAGTACTTC. The complete variable domain, with remaining parts taken from reference TRBV28 and TRBJ2-5, reads DVKVTQSSRYLVKRTGEKVFLECVQDMDHENMFWYRQDPGLGLRLIYFSYDVKMKEKGDIPEGYSVSREKKERFSLILESASTNQTSMYLCVSSPDRGGETQYFGPGTRLLVL.

The J gene is TRBJ2-7, the V gene TRBV6-2 or TRBV6-3; no reliable D call. V dropped 5 bases and J dropped 6 bases, with 8 bases sitting between them. The V gene's germline CDR1 is MNHEY and CDR2 SVGEGT. The CDR3 loop spans 11 amino acids. CDR3 sequence (DNA): TGTGCCAGCAGTACCGCGCGCGAGCAGTACTTC. This sequence encodes CASSTAREQYF.